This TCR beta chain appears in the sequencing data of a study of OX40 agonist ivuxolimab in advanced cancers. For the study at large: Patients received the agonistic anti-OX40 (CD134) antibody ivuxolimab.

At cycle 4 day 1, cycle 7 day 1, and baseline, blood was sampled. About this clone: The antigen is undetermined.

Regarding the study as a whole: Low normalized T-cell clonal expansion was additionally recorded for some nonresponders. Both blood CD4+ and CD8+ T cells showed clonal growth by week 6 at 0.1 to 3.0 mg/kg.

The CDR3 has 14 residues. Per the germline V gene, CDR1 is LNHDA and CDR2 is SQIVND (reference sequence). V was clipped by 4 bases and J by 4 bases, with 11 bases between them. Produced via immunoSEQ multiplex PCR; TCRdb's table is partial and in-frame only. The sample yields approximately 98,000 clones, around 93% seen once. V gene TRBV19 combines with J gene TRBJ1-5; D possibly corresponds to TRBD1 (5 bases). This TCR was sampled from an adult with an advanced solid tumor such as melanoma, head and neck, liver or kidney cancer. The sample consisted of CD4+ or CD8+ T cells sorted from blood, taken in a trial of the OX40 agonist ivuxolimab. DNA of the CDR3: TGTGCCAGTAGTAACGGCAGGGAAAATCAGCCCCAGCATTTT. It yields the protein CASSNGRENQPQHF.